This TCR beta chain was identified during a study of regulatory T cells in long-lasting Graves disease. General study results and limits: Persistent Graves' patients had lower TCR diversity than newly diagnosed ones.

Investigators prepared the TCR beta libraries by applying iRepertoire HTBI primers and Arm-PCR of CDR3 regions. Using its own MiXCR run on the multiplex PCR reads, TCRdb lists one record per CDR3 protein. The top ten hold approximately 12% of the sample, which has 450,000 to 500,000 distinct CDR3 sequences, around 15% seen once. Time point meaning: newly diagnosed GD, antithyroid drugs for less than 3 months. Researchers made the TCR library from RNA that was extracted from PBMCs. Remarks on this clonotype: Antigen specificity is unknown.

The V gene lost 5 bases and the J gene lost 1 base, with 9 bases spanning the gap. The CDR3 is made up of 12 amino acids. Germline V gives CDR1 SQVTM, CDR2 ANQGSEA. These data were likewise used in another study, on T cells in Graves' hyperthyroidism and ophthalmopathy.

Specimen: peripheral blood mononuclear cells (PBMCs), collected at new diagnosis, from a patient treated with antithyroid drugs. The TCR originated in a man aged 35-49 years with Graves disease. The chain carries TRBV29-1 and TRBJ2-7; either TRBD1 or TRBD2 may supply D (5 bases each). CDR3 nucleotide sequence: TGCAGCGTTTACGGGGCATCCTACGAGCAGTACTTC. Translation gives CSVYGASYEQYF.